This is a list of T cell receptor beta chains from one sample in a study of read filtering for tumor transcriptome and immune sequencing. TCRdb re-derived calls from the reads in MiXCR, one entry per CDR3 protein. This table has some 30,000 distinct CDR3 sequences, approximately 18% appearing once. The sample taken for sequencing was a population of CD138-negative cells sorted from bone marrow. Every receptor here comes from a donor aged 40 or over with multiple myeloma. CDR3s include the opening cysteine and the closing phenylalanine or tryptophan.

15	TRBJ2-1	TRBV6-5	CASSTAGGAGYEQFF
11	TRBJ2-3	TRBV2	CASSLTDTQYF
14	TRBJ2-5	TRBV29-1	CGGTRGDGQEAQYF
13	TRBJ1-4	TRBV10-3	CAIGAETNEKLFF
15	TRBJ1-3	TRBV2	CASSEDRGLGNTIYF
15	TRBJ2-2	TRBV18	CASSPPPSLDGELFF
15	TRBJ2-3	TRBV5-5	CASISGTTLRDTQYF
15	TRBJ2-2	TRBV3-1	CASSGDRSTTGELFF
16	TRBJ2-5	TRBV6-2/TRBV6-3	CASSYPVAGAAETQYF
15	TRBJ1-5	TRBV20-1	CSADGTVDSNQPQHF
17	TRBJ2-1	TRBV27	CASTAPRDYNSYNEQFF
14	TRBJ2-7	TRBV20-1	CSARRGGGGTEQYF
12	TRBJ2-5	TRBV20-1	CSTPDRVETQYF
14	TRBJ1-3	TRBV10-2	CASSEIRSGNTIYF
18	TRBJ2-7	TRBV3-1	CASSQDPPPVEGAYEQYF
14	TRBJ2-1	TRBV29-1	CSVIAGDSYNEQFF
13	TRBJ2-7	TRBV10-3	CAISGTGDNEQYF